This entry features one T cell receptor (beta chain) sequence. No antigen is known for it. The V end was cut by 0 bases, the J end by 4 bases, with 5 bases between. The CDR3 contains 14 residues. Germline V CDR1 and CDR2: SGHNT, YYREEE (reference sequence). The data derive from a study of T cell repertoires in cytomegalovirus infection. Study as a whole: TCR beta signatures that were public indicated CMV infection and matching HLA type. Whole-study results and caveats: Based on cumulative public TCR beta family frequency, carriers of CMV plus the relevant HLA were identified. Dominant in the ex vivo response were TCR beta clonotypes restricted by HLA-C and specific for CMV.

TCRdb re-called the reads through MiXCR, storing one row per CDR3 protein. The profile shows 560,000 or so distinct CDR3 sequences, 16% of them singletons. Sequenced material: CD8+ T cells from PBMCs. The V and J genes are TRBV5-4 and TRBJ2-6; D gene uncertain. The sequence came from a human donor in good health (CMV status not recorded). Some clones in this sample may be carry-over from other donors' samples. In nucleotides, the CDR3 is TGTGCCAGCAGCTTGGTTCCCGGGGCCAACGTCCTGACTTTC. Residues: CASSLVPGANVLTF.